This section outlines one T cell receptor beta chain sequence together with its context. The data originate from a study of blood T cells in healthy people across ages. V lost 6 bases and J 6 bases, leaving 13 bases between the germline ends. The CDR3 is made up of 12 amino acids. Looked up from germline, CDR1 is SGHKS and CDR2 is YYEKEE (reference sequence). The authors ran a second PCR of 7 to 11 cycles using a sample-barcoded 5' primer and a J-beta primer mix. TCRdb processed the 5' RACE reads anew with MiXCR; each CDR3 protein has one entry. The table records approximately 1,000,000 distinct CDR3 sequences, 35% to 55% of them present only once.

V gene TRBV5-5 combines with J gene TRBJ2-7; D is ambiguous. The sample taken for sequencing was blood. This receptor was obtained from a woman aged 55 to 70 in good health. In DNA form, the CDR3 reads TGTGCCAGCACCCGACCCGCGAGCGAGCAGTACTTC. It codes for CASTRPASEQYF.